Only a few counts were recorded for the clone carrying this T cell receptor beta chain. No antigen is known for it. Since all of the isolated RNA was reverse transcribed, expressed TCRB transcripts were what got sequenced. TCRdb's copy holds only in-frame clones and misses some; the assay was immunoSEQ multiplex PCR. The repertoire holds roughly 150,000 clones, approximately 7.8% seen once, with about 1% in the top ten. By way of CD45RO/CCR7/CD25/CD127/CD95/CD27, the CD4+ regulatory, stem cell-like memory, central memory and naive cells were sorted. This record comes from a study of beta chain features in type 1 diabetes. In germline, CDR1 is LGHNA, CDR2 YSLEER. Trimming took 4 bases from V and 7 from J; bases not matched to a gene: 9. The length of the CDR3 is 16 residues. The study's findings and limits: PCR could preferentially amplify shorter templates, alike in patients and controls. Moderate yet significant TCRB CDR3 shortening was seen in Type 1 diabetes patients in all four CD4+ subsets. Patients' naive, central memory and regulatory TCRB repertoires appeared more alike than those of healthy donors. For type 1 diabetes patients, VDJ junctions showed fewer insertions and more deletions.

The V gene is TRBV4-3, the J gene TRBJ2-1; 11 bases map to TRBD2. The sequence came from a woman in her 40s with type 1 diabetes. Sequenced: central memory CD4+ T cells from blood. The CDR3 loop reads CASSRAALAGGNEQFF. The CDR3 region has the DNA TGCGCCAGCAGCCGGGCCGCGCTAGCGGGGGGTAATGAGCAGTTCTTC.